This passage covers 30 T cell receptor beta chains from one sample sequenced in a study of PD-1 blockade in classical Hodgkin lymphoma. The assay was immunoSEQ multiplex PCR, and TCRdb's table has in-frame clones only and misses some. Counted here are 30,000 or so clones, about 71% occurring once; the ten biggest clones make up 3.5% to 4%. Every patient was affected by relapse after autologous stem cell transplantation, while exposure to brentuximab vedotin was not uniform. Material: peripheral blood mononuclear cells (PBMCs), obtained before the second cycle of nivolumab. The receptors here all came from a human donor with classical Hodgkin lymphoma.

The V gene is TRBV19, the J gene TRBJ1-5, with TRBD1 as a possible D gene (5 bases). This CDR3 has 15 amino acids. CDR1 and CDR2 from the germline V gene are LNHDA and SQIVND (reference sequence). Trimming removed 6 bases from V and 2 bases from J, with 14 bases in between. The CDR3 nucleotides are TGTGCCAGTAGAGGGGAGAGGTGGGGCAATCAGCCCCAGCATTTT. This sequence encodes CASRGERWGNQPQHF.

There are a few counts of this clone. The chain has TRBV18 and TRBJ1-1, with D uncertain. V was cut by 3 bases and J by 3 bases, with 11 bases left in between. The CDR3 covers 14 residues. CDR1 is KGHSH, CDR2 LQKENI, per germline. The CDR3 sequence is CASSPPHGDTEAFF. The CDR3, as DNA: TGTGCCAGCTCACCCCCACATGGCGACACTGAAGCTTTCTTT.

This rearrangement joins TRBV2 to TRBJ2-7; 11 bases are shared with TRBD1. J lost 3 bases, V lost 3 bases, and 1 base had no gene match. From germline, CDR1 is SNHLY and CDR2 FYNNEI. The CDR3 extends over 14 amino acids. The CDR3 region is CASSEDRGLYEQYF. CDR3 bases: TGTGCCAGCAGTGAGGACAGGGGGCTCTACGAGCAGTACTTC.

The chain employs TRBV4-2 and TRBJ2-2, with D unclear. Trimming took 1 base from V and 0 from J, leaving 6 bases between them. Looked up from germline, CDR1 is LGHNA and CDR2 is YNFKEQ. This CDR3 has 15 residues. CDR3 DNA sequence: TGTGCCAGCAGCCAAGTAGACGCGAACACCGGGGAGCTGTTTTTT. Encoded protein: CASSQVDANTGELFF.

The chain joins TRBV7-2 to TRBJ2-7; D is ambiguous. This CDR3 comprises 13 residues. Trimming removed 1 base at V and 3 bases at J, with 7 bases between. CDR1 and CDR2 (germline): SGHTA, FQGNSA. The CDR3 sequence is CASSLGQVYEQYF. Here the CDR3 DNA reads TGTGCCAGCAGCTTAGGGCAGGTCTACGAGCAGTACTTC.

J is TRBJ1-1 and V is TRBV28; TRBD1 is a possible D gene (5 bases). The CDR3 consists of 12 residues. V lost 2 bases and J lost 6, with 7 bases in between. From germline, CDR1 is MDHEN and CDR2 SYDVKM. The CDR3 region is CASSLGGAEAFF. The CDR3 DNA follows: TGTGCCAGCAGTTTAGGGGGGGCTGAAGCTTTCTTT.

The chain uses TRBV6-1 and TRBJ1-5; TRBD1 is a possible D gene (5 bases). V dropped 3 bases and J dropped 6 bases, with 15 bases sitting between them. In germline, CDR1 is MNHNS, CDR2 SASEGT. The CDR3 contains 15 residues. CDR3 coding DNA: TGTGCCAGCAGTGAGATCCCAGGGTTAGGTCAGCCCCAGCATTTT. This translates into CASSEIPGLGQPQHF.

The chain links TRBV5-3 to TRBJ2-3, with 9 bases that match TRBD2. TRBV5-3 is given ORF status, its function remaining uncertain. V lost 5 bases and J lost 7; bases outside the gene matches: 11. The CDR3 runs 15 residues. As DNA, the CDR3 is TGTGCCAGAAGGCATACTAGCGGGCGGCCATATACGCAGTATTTT. Encoded protein: CARRHTSGRPYTQYF.

The gene calls are TRBV9 and TRBJ2-5; the match to TRBD2 covers 7 bases. The CDR3 is 14 amino acids. Germline lookup yields CDR1 SGDLS and CDR2 YYNGEE. The V gene end was trimmed by 4 bases and the J gene end by 5 bases; junction bases not matched to a gene: 8. CDR3 sequence reads: CASSPQAGYETQYF. The CDR3, as DNA: TGTGCCAGCAGCCCCCAAGCGGGATATGAGACCCAGTACTTC.

V is TRBV30 and J is TRBJ2-6; 8 bases are a match to TRBD1. This CDR3 region has 17 residues. From germline, CDR1 is GTSNPN and CDR2 SVGIG (reference sequence). V gave up 7 bases and J gave up 5 bases; unmatched junction bases: 16. The CDR3 DNA reads TGTGCCTCCGACAGGGGTTCGTCCGCTCTGAGGGCCAACGTCCTGACTTTC. It is translated as CASDRGSSALRANVLTF.

The chain recombines TRBV4-2 with TRBJ1-2; D is undetermined. V was pared by 0 bases and J by 7 bases, with 18 bases between. The germline gives CDR1 LGHNA, CDR2 YNFKEQ. This CDR3 is 16 amino acids long. The CDR3 nucleotides are TGTGCCAGCAGCCAAGAAAGGGAAGGGTTGATCGGTGGCTACACCTTC. Protein sequence: CASSQEREGLIGGYTF.

V is TRBV27 and J is TRBJ2-7; 7 bases line up with TRBD1. V lost 5 bases to trimming and J lost 2 bases; unmatched junction nucleotides: 6. Germline V gene data show CDR1 as MNHEY and CDR2 as SMNVEV (reference sequence). This CDR3 contains 14 residues. The CDR3 bases are TGTGCCAGCAGTCCATGGGGACAGACCTACGAGCAGTACTTC. Translation gives CASSPWGQTYEQYF.

The chain employs TRBV5-1 and TRBJ2-7; TRBD1 might be the D (6 bases). Trimming removed 0 bases at V and 3 bases at J, with 13 bases between. Germline CDR1 SGHRS, CDR2 YFSETQ. This CDR3 is 15 amino acids long. As DNA, the CDR3 is TGCGCCAGCAGCTTGGTGGCAGGGGAAGGCTACGAGCAGTACTTC. The encoded protein is CASSLVAGEGYEQYF.

The chain joins TRBV7-2 to TRBJ2-7, with D perhaps TRBD1 (5 bases). Trimming pared 5 bases from V and 0 bases from J, leaving 11 bases between. The germline CDR1 and CDR2 sequences are SGHTA and FQGNSA. The CDR3 loop spans 14 amino acids. The CDR3: CASSPDSSSYEQYF. The CDR3 DNA reads as TGTGCCAGCAGCCCAGACAGTAGCTCCTACGAGCAGTACTTC.

This CDR3 reads CASSLGLAGGSNEQFF. The CDR3 DNA sequence: TGTGCCAGCAGCCTTGGACTAGCGGGAGGTTCTAATGAGCAGTTCTTC. The chain couples TRBV11-3 to TRBJ2-1, with TRBD2 matching over 14 bases. CDR3 length equals 16 residues. V trimming: 5 bases; J trimming: 7 bases; junction bases outside the gene matches: 7. Germline assignment: CDR1 SGHNT and CDR2 YENEEA.

The chain carries TRBV5-6 and TRBJ2-3; 8 bases align to TRBD1. Germline V gene sequence: CDR1 SGHDT, CDR2 YYEEEE. This CDR3 contains 15 residues. Trimming at V came to 1 base and at J to 1 base, leaving 2 bases not matched to a gene. CDR3 nucleotide sequence: TGTGCCAGCAGCTTGCAGGGGGCGGGCACAGATACGCAGTATTTT. Its translation: CASSLQGAGTDTQYF.

This clone was found once. This rearrangement joins TRBV4-2 to TRBJ2-1; 9 nucleotides line up with TRBD2. J gave up 8 bases and V 0 bases, and 8 bases lay outside the gene matches. This CDR3 has 16 amino acids. Germline lookup yields CDR1 LGHNA and CDR2 YNFKEQ. The CDR3 bases are TGTGCCAGCAGCCAAGAGGGCCGCGGGGGGGCCTATGAGCAGTTCTTC. Amino acid sequence: CASSQEGRGGAYEQFF.

This sequence joins TRBV5-6 and TRBJ2-1; possibly TRBD1 for D (5 bases). Germline-derived CDR1 and CDR2 are SGHDT and YYEEEE. The V end lost 5 bases, the J end lost 0 bases, and 15 bases lay between the germline ends. CDR3 size: 16 residues. DNA for the CDR3: TGTGCCAGCAGGTCTGAACAGGAACCCTCCTACAATGAGCAGTTCTTC. Translation gives CASRSEQEPSYNEQFF.

The chain uses TRBV5-1 and TRBJ2-5; 9 positions agree with TRBD1. The end of the DNA is better explained by TRBJ2-7, so the J call may be wrong. The CDR3 totals 13 residues. Per the germline V gene, CDR1 is SGHRS and CDR2 is YFSETQ. The CDR3: CASGTGGPYEQYF. CDR3 DNA: TGCGCCAGCGGAACAGGGGGCCCCTACGAGCAGTACTTC.

The chain recombines TRBV7-8 with TRBJ2-1, with 12 bases that match TRBD1. The CDR3 extends over 15 amino acids. Germline assignment: CDR1 SGHVS and CDR2 FQNEAQ. The J segment lost 6 bases and the V segment lost 4 bases, leaving 4 bases of the junction unmatched. CDR3 sequence reads: CASSSGQGAGNEQFF. In DNA form, the CDR3 reads TGTGCCAGCAGCTCGGGACAGGGGGCGGGCAATGAGCAGTTCTTC. Supplemented by reference TRBV7-8 and TRBJ2-1, the full variable domain reads GAGVSQSPRYKVAKRGQDVALRCDPISGHVSLFWYQQALGQGPEFLTYFQNEAQLDKSGLPSDRFFAERPEGSVSTLKIQRTQQEDSAVYLCASSSGQGAGNEQFFGPGTRLTVL.

The V and J genes are TRBV5-1 and TRBJ2-3, with TRBD2 matching over 8 bases. The CDR3 covers 19 residues. With V trimmed by 0 bases and J by 0 bases, 12 bases remained unmatched. The germline gives CDR1 SGHRS, CDR2 YFSETQ. CDR3 sequence: CASSLAGGAQPRSTDTQYF. The CDR3, as DNA: TGCGCCAGCAGCTTGGCGGGGGGGGCCCAACCTAGAAGCACAGATACGCAGTATTTT.

This clone appeared a single time. This sequence joins TRBV5-1 and TRBJ2-7; TRBD1 matches 12 bases. V lost 3 bases to trimming and J lost 6 bases; unmatched junction nucleotides: 4. This CDR3 contains 14 residues. Germline V gene sequence: CDR1 SGHRS, CDR2 YFSETQ. CDR3: CASSWDRGQSEQYF. The CDR3 coding sequence is TGCGCCAGCAGCTGGGACAGGGGGCAAAGCGAGCAGTACTTC.

V is TRBV11-1 and J is TRBJ2-1; no reliable D call. The CDR3 runs to 14 residues. V was clipped by 6 bases and J by 7 bases, with 16 bases between them. Germline assignment: CDR1 SGHAT and CDR2 FQDESV (reference sequence). CDR3 region: CASSKRIGTNEQFF. The CDR3 bases are TGTGCCAGCAGTAAAAGAATAGGTACAAATGAGCAGTTCTTC.

The CDR3 sequence is CAWSTVRLAGGGEQYF. DNA of the CDR3: TGTGCCTGGAGTACTGTTAGACTAGCGGGGGGAGGAGAGCAGTACTTC. The J gene is TRBJ2-7, the V gene TRBV30; 13 bases fit TRBD2. The CDR3 runs 16 residues. V was clipped by 2 bases and J by 7 bases; unmatched bases: 11. The germline CDR1 and CDR2 sequences are GTSNPN and SVGIG (reference sequence).

V usage is TRBV7-2 and J usage is TRBJ2-5; perhaps D is TRBD1 or TRBD2 (6 bases each). The V end lost 0 bases, the J end lost 5 bases, and 16 bases lay between the germline ends. The CDR3 is made up of 16 amino acids. From germline, CDR1 is SGHTA and CDR2 FQGNSA. The CDR3 sequence: CASSLALLNGGETQYF. The CDR3 DNA is TGTGCCAGCAGCTTAGCGCTTTTAAACGGGGGCGAGACCCAGTACTTC.

This chain uses TRBV4-3 with TRBJ2-7; 7 bases line up with TRBD2. Losses at the gene ends were 2 bases for V and 0 bases for J; bases not matched to a gene: 13. This CDR3 contains 18 residues. The germline V gene encodes CDR1 LGHNA and CDR2 YSLEER. CDR3 sequence: CASSQSTDSGHFSYEQYF. The CDR3 DNA reads TGCGCCAGCAGCCAAAGCACGGATAGCGGGCACTTCTCCTACGAGCAGTACTTC.

The chain carries TRBV7-9 and TRBJ1-4, with 7 bases fitting TRBD1. Trimming took 5 bases from V and 0 from J; bases not matched to a gene: 3. The CDR3 covers 15 residues. CDR1 is SEHNR and CDR2 is FQNEAQ in the germline V gene (reference sequence). The chain's CDR3 is CASSRQGATNEKLFF. The CDR3 DNA reads TGTGCCAGCAGCAGACAGGGAGCAACTAATGAAAAACTGTTTTTT.

The rearrangement uses TRBV29-1 and TRBJ2-7; 9 nucleotides match TRBD2. CDR1 and CDR2 (germline): SQVTM, ANQGSEA. The V gene end was trimmed by 7 bases and the J gene end by 1 base; junction bases not matched to a gene: 5. The CDR3 has 13 amino acids. CDR3 residues: CSATRGGSYEQYF. In nucleotides, the CDR3 is TGCAGCGCTACGCGGGGGGGTTCCTACGAGCAGTACTTC.

This chain links TRBV27 with TRBJ2-5; D possibly uses TRBD1 or TRBD2 (6 bases each). The CDR3 length is 14 residues. Germline CDR1 and CDR2: MNHEY and SMNVEV (reference sequence). V was shortened by 3 bases and J by 5 bases, with 13 bases between the two germline ends. In nucleotides, the CDR3 is TGTGCCAGCAGTTTGATAGGGGGAGGCGAGACCCAGTACTTC. It yields the protein CASSLIGGGETQYF.

CDR3 sequence (DNA): TGTGCCAGCACCATGACTAGCGGCCCCCTCGAGCAGTACTTC. Protein product: CASTMTSGPLEQYF. V gene TRBV11-2 combines with J gene TRBJ2-7; 9 bases map to TRBD2. From germline, CDR1 is SGHAT and CDR2 FQNNGV. V shed 7 bases, J shed 6 bases, and the junction held 10 bases outside the gene matches. The CDR3 has 14 amino acids. Supplemented by reference TRBV11-2 and TRBJ2-7, the full variable domain reads EAGVAQSPRYKIIEKRQSVAFWCNPISGHATLYWYQQILGQGPKLLIQFQNNGVVDDSQLPKDRFSAERLKGVDSTLKIQPAKLEDSAVYLCASTMTSGPLEQYFGPGTRLTVT.